The 25 T cell receptor beta chains below come from one sample, sequenced in a study of blood T cells in healthy people across ages. The use of a sample-barcoded 5' primer and a J-beta primer mix characterized a second PCR of about 7 to 12 cycles. From the 5' RACE reads, TCRdb called clonotypes with MiXCR, one entry per CDR3 protein. The table has about 1.6 million distinct CDR3 sequences, about 32% seen once; the top ten hold approximately 10%. The sample taken for sequencing was blood. Source of these receptors: a woman aged 25 to 39 in good health.

The rearrangement joins TRBV7-9 to TRBJ2-5; either TRBD1 or TRBD2 may fit D (6 bases each). With the DNA end fitting TRBJ2-7 better, the J assignment may be wrong. In germline, CDR1 is SEHNR, CDR2 FQNEAQ (reference sequence). The CDR3 has 14 residues. The CDR3 DNA sequence: TGTGCCAGCAGCTTAGCAGGGGGGATGATCGAGCAGTACTTC. Translating gives CASSLAGGMIEQYF.

The gene calls are TRBV27 and TRBJ2-5; TRBD2 matches at 7 bases. Germline-derived CDR1 and CDR2 are MNHEY and SMNVEV (reference sequence). The CDR3 covers 14 residues. V shed 5 bases and J 11 bases; nucleotides not matched to a gene: 14. CDR3 sequence (DNA): TGTGCCAGCAGTCCAGGGACTACGAATACGAAGCAGTACTTC. Its translation: CASSPGTTNTKQYF.

The rearrangement links TRBV2 to TRBJ1-2; no reliable D call. Germline CDR1 reads SNHLY; CDR2 reads FYNNEI. Trimming shortened V by 3 bases and J by 8 bases, and 10 bases separated the two germline ends. The CDR3 spans 12 residues. CDR3 DNA: TGTGCCAGCAGTGATTTGCCGAGGGGCTACACCTTC. Its protein is CASSDLPRGYTF.

This rearrangement joins TRBV29-1 to TRBJ2-3; 9 bases fit TRBD2. Trimming removed 6 bases from V and 2 bases from J; junction bases left unmatched: 12. Germline-derived CDR1 and CDR2 are SQVTM and ANQGSEA. The CDR3 runs to 16 residues. The CDR3, as DNA: TGCAGCGTAGGGGGGCTAGCGGGGACTCACACAGATACGCAGTATTTT. Amino acid sequence: CSVGGLAGTHTDTQYF.

The genes are TRBV3-1 and TRBJ1-6; the D is unclear. The CDR3 has 15 amino acids. Germline CDR1 reads LGHDT; CDR2 reads YNNKEL (reference sequence). Trimming left V 4 bases short and J 6 bases short, with 13 bases between. CDR3 sequence (DNA): TGTGCCAGCAGCCTCGCGACAAGAGGTAATTCACCCCTCCACTTT. Translation gives CASSLATRGNSPLHF.

The V and J genes are TRBV7-9 and TRBJ2-7; D not resolved. CDR3 size: 14 residues. The V end lost 3 bases, the J end lost 2 bases, and 11 bases lay between the germline ends. From germline, CDR1 is SEHNR and CDR2 FQNEAQ (reference sequence). For the CDR3, the DNA is TGTGCCAGCAGCTTCTCGCAGGTCGCCTACGAGCAGTACTTC. Amino acid sequence: CASSFSQVAYEQYF.

This clonotype was observed a few times. The chain joins TRBV27 to TRBJ2-1, with D perhaps TRBD1 or TRBD2 (6 bases each). The ends were cut back, 0 bases at V and 10 bases at J, with 19 bases in the middle. The germline V gene has CDR1 MNHEY and CDR2 SMNVEV (reference sequence). The CDR3 spans 16 residues. The CDR3 loop reads CASSLSIQRGVNEQFF. The DNA of the CDR3 is TGTGCCAGCAGTTTATCGATCCAGAGGGGGGTTAACGAGCAGTTCTTC.

V gene TRBV27 combines with J gene TRBJ2-1, with D perhaps matching TRBD1 or TRBD2 (6 bases each). Looked up from germline, CDR1 is MNHEY and CDR2 is SMNVEV (reference sequence). This CDR3 is 16 amino acids long. V dropped 5 bases and J dropped 1 base, with 15 bases sitting between them. CDR3 bases: TGTGCCAGCAGTCCAGAGGGGGGCCTATCCTACAATGAGCAGTTCTTC. As protein: CASSPEGGLSYNEQFF.

This clonotype came up a few times. J is TRBJ1-1 and V is TRBV5-1; no reliable D call. Trimming shortened V by 0 bases and J by 0 bases, and 12 bases separated the two germline ends. From germline, CDR1 is SGHRS and CDR2 YFSETQ. This CDR3 is built from 16 residues. CDR3 nucleotide sequence: TGCGCCAGCAGCTTGGATTTCCAGACCATGAACACTGAAGCTTTCTTT. Translating gives CASSLDFQTMNTEAFF.

This sequence joins TRBV20-1 and TRBJ1-2; D not resolved. V dropped 7 bases and J dropped 1 base, with 10 bases sitting between them. The V gene's germline CDR1 is DFQATT and CDR2 SNEGSKA (reference sequence). This CDR3 comprises 12 residues. The CDR3 region is CSVSGFNYGYTF. The CDR3 region has the DNA TGCAGTGTATCCGGGTTTAACTATGGCTACACCTTC.

The V call is TRBV11-2, the J call TRBJ2-1, with D possibly matching TRBD2 (6 bases). The V end lost 6 bases, the J end lost 4 bases, and 16 bases lay between the germline ends. The CDR3 totals 15 residues. Germline V lookup: CDR1 SGHAT, CDR2 FQNNGV. DNA for the CDR3: TGTGCCAGCAGACGAGAGGCTAGCGCTTACAATGAGCAGTTCTTC. Protein: CASRREASAYNEQFF. Full variable domain (outside the CDR3, taken from reference TRBV11-2 and TRBJ2-1): EAGVAQSPRYKIIEKRQSVAFWCNPISGHATLYWYQQILGQGPKLLIQFQNNGVVDDSQLPKDRFSAERLKGVDSTLKIQPAKLEDSAVYLCASRREASAYNEQFFGPGTRLTVL.

This clonotype showed up just a few times. The chain employs TRBV20-1 and TRBJ1-2; TRBD1 matches 7 bases. V lost 6 bases to trimming and J lost 4 bases; unmatched junction nucleotides: 11. CDR1 is DFQATT, CDR2 SNEGSKA, per germline (reference sequence). The length of the CDR3 is 14 residues. This CDR3 reads CSARTGTDPYGYTF. The CDR3 coding sequence is TGCAGTGCCAGAACCGGGACAGACCCCTATGGCTACACCTTC.

This clonotype has just a few counts. This rearrangement joins TRBV27 to TRBJ2-3; D may be TRBD2 (5 bases). Per the germline V gene, CDR1 is MNHEY and CDR2 is SMNVEV (reference sequence). With 5 bases removed from V and 5 bases from J, the gap between germline ends came to 11 bases. The CDR3 spans 13 residues. The CDR3: CASSPPAGDTQYF. CDR3 sequence (DNA): TGTGCCAGCAGTCCCCCCGCGGGAGATACGCAGTATTTT.

The V gene is TRBV20-1, the J gene TRBJ1-2; possible D gene TRBD1, 5 bases. This CDR3 is built from 10 residues. Germline lookup yields CDR1 DFQATT and CDR2 SNEGSKA (reference sequence). The CDR3, as DNA: TGCAGCTCGGCCCGGGACGGCTACACCTTC. This translates into CSSARDGYTF.

This clonotype was picked up a small number of times. V is TRBV20-1 and J is TRBJ1-4, with D perhaps matching TRBD1 (6 bases). The CDR3 covers 14 residues. Trimming took 5 bases from V and 6 from J, leaving 16 bases between them. From germline, CDR1 is DFQATT and CDR2 SNEGSKA (reference sequence). The CDR3 nucleotides are TGCAGTGCTTGGGACATCCAGAGGGATGAAAAACTGTTTTTT. It is translated as CSAWDIQRDEKLFF.

In the case of this clonotype: One junction end disagrees with the germline gene, perhaps due to a read error. This chain joins TRBV4-1 and TRBJ2-7; D may correspond to TRBD1 or TRBD2 (5 bases each). Germline V gives CDR1 MGHRA, CDR2 YSYEKL. The CDR3 contains 15 residues. CDR3 bases: TGCGCCAGCAGCCGAGGGCAGGGTAGCGACTACAAGCAGTACTTC. As protein: CASSRGQGSDYKQYF.

The gene calls are TRBV20-1 and TRBJ1-4, with D perhaps matching TRBD1 (6 bases). With 8 bases removed from V and 8 bases from J, the gap between germline ends came to 15 bases. In germline, CDR1 is DFQATT, CDR2 SNEGSKA (reference sequence). The CDR3 is 12 residues long. In DNA form, the CDR3 reads TGCAGTCTAGGCAGGGGCAAGGAAAAACTGTTTTTT. As protein: CSLGRGKEKLFF.

This clonotype was detected only a few times. The V gene is TRBV5-1, the J gene TRBJ2-2; D is undetermined. From germline, CDR1 is SGHRS and CDR2 YFSETQ. V lost 6 bases to trimming and J lost 0 bases, with 15 bases between them. The CDR3 is made up of 16 amino acids. The CDR3 coding sequence is TGCGCCAGCACCCTTGGCGGCCTAGCGAACACCGGGGAGCTGTTTTTT. Amino acid sequence: CASTLGGLANTGELFF.

In its sample, this clonotype was seen once. This chain uses TRBV19 with TRBJ2-1; TRBD1 matches at 8 bases. CDR1 is LNHDA, CDR2 SQIVND, per germline (reference sequence). With 5 bases clipped from V and 9 bases from J, the junction kept 6 bases outside the gene matches. There are 13 residues in the CDR3. The CDR3 nucleotides read TGTGCCAGTAGTTTGACAGGGGTTGCTGAGCAGTTCTTC. The encoded protein is CASSLTGVAEQFF.

This rearrangement joins TRBV5-1 to TRBJ1-2; D is unresolved. Trimming took off 3 bases at V and 4 bases at J, with 13 bases between the two ends. CDR1 SGHRS and CDR2 YFSETQ come from the germline V gene. The CDR3 covers 14 residues. The CDR3 DNA follows: TGCGCCAGCAGCTCACAACGACGCGCCTATGGCTACACCTTC. Protein sequence: CASSSQRRAYGYTF.

The V gene is TRBV5-1, the J gene TRBJ1-4; TRBD1 matches at 9 bases. V was clipped by 4 bases and J by 8 bases; unmatched bases: 9. The CDR3 loop spans 15 amino acids. Germline CDR1 is SGHRS and CDR2 is YFSETQ. CDR3 nucleotide sequence: TGCGCCAGCAGCAAGGGACAGGGAATACGCGAAAAACTGTTTTTT. Protein sequence: CASSKGQGIREKLFF. Variable domain in full (rest from reference TRBV5-1 and TRBJ1-4): KAGVTQTPRYLIKTRGQQVTLSCSPISGHRSVSWYQQTPGQGLQFLFEYFSETQRNKGNFPGRFSGRQFSNSRSEMNVSTLELGDSALYLCASSKGQGIREKLFFGSGTQLSVL.

This rearrangement joins TRBV20-1 to TRBJ2-1; either TRBD1 or TRBD2 may fit D (6 bases each). The CDR3 extends over 15 amino acids. Germline CDR1 is DFQATT and CDR2 is SNEGSKA (reference sequence). CDR3 region: CRVPGAGSYPSEQFF. The CDR3 DNA reads TGCAGGGTACCGGGGGCGGGATCTTATCCCTCCGAGCAGTTCTTC.

The V gene is TRBV7-3, the J gene TRBJ2-5; TRBD1 is a possible D gene (6 bases). CDR3 size: 13 residues. The V gene lost 5 bases and the J gene lost 3 bases, with 10 bases spanning the gap. Germline CDR1 SGHTA, CDR2 FQGTGA. For the CDR3, the DNA is TGTGCCAGCAGCCGGGACAATAAAGAGACCCAGTACTTC. The encoded protein is CASSRDNKETQYF.

The rearrangement links TRBV6-1 to TRBJ1-2, with a tentative D call TRBD1 (6 bases). CDR3 length: 17 amino acids. In germline, CDR1 is MNHNS, CDR2 SASEGT. Trimming shortened V by 4 bases and J by 4 bases, and 22 bases separated the two germline ends. This chain's CDR3 is CASSVFRSQGRGYGYTF. The CDR3 region has the DNA TGTGCCAGCAGTGTATTTCGATCCCAGGGGCGAGGCTATGGCTACACCTTC.

V gene TRBV4-1 combines with J gene TRBJ2-2; D may be TRBD1 (6 bases). Trimming pared 7 bases from V and 1 base from J, leaving 13 bases between. This CDR3 is built from 15 residues. CDR1 and CDR2 (germline): MGHRA, YSYEKL. CDR3 DNA sequence: TGCGCCAGCAAGGGGAGAGGGGGGAACACCGGGGAGCTGTTTTTT. Its protein product is CASKGRGGNTGELFF.